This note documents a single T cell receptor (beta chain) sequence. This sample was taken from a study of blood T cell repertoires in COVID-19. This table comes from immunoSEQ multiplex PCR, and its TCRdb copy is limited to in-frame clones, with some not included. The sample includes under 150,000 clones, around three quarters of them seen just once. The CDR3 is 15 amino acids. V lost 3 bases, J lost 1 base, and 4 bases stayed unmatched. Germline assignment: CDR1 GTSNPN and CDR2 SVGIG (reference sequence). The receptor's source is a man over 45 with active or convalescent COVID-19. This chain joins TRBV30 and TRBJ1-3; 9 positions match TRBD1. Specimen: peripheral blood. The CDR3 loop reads CAWSDGQGSGNTIYF. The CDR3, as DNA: TGTGCCTGGAGCGACGGACAGGGGTCTGGAAACACCATATATTTT.